The T cell receptor (beta chain) described here comes from a study of cytomegalovirus exposure and HLA in healthy donors. General study points: CMV serostatus was the only immune exposure information that was available.

V gave up 5 bases and J gave up 8 bases, with 11 bases separating them. CDR3 length: 13 residues. The V gene's germline CDR1 is SGHNT and CDR2 YYREEE (reference sequence). PCR primers comprised 60 Vbeta and 13 Jbeta primers. The method was immunoSEQ multiplex PCR; TCRdb's version includes in-frame clones alone and lacks a portion of them. The sample has hundreds of thousands of clones, almost 70% seen once; the top ten hold about 3%. Points on this clone: Its specificity is not known.

The TCR was taken from a man aged 40-49 years in good health and CMV-seropositive. V and J are TRBV5-4 and TRBJ1-6; D is perhaps TRBD1 (5 bases). The sequenced sample consisted of PBMCs. CDR3 nucleotides: TGTGCCAGCAGATCCCAAGGGGATTCACCCCTCCACTTT. It is translated as CASRSQGDSPLHF.